A selection of T cell receptor beta chains follows, all from one sample in a study of T-cell reconstitution after alpha-beta-depleted transplantation in children. TCRdb recomputed calls from the PCR reads with MiXCR, one row per CDR3 protein. The table lists around 450,000 distinct CDR3 sequences, around 16% of them singletons. The sequenced sample was PBMCs, mostly from graft donor cells, obtained 360 days after TCRalphabeta/CD19-depleted stem cell transplant. The source of these receptors is a boy less than two years old who had a stem cell transplant for Wiskott-Aldrich syndrome, so the T cells may come from the graft donor. The CDR3 runs from the conserved cysteine through the conserved F or W. Clone size, where shown, is once, few, many, or a class for clones that have expanded.

J gene: TRBJ2-7; V gene: TRBV2; clone size: few; CDR3 protein: CASKDGLQSYEQYF
J gene: TRBJ2-3; V gene: TRBV14; clone size: -; CDR3 protein: CASSHLIENTDTQYF
J gene: TRBJ2-7; V gene: TRBV12-3/TRBV12-4; clone size: few; CDR3 protein: CASSLLGGVYEQYF
J gene: TRBJ2-7; V gene: TRBV5-6; clone size: -; CDR3 protein: CASSPGPLAGVTYEQYF
J gene: TRBJ2-1; V gene: TRBV20-1; clone size: -; CDR3 protein: CSAKTPGQGYNEQFF
J gene: TRBJ2-7; V gene: TRBV6-1; clone size: few; CDR3 protein: CASSPTWTGHYYEQYF
J gene: TRBJ1-4; V gene: TRBV15; clone size: -; CDR3 protein: CATCKSPNEKLFF
J gene: TRBJ2-5; V gene: TRBV15; clone size: -; CDR3 protein: CATSREGGVETQYF
J gene: TRBJ2-2; V gene: TRBV12-3/TRBV12-4; clone size: few; CDR3 protein: CASWGPGHYTGELFF
J gene: TRBJ2-2; V gene: TRBV9; clone size: few; CDR3 protein: CASSLPGGTNTGELFF
J gene: TRBJ2-7; V gene: TRBV25-1; clone size: few; CDR3 protein: CASSRQGTAEQYF
J gene: TRBJ2-3; V gene: TRBV3-1; clone size: -; CDR3 protein: CASSQDDPDTQYF
J gene: TRBJ2-1; V gene: TRBV12-3/TRBV12-4; clone size: -; CDR3 protein: CASSPNPGLGEQFF
J gene: TRBJ2-1; V gene: TRBV14; clone size: many; CDR3 protein: CASSYNNEQFF
J gene: TRBJ2-3; V gene: TRBV7-2; clone size: -; CDR3 protein: CASSASGLAADTQYF
J gene: TRBJ2-7; V gene: TRBV7-6; clone size: few; CDR3 protein: CASSLVPDKAPSYEQYF
J gene: TRBJ1-3; V gene: TRBV20-1; clone size: few; CDR3 protein: CSARVRGNTIYF
J gene: TRBJ2-5; V gene: TRBV12-3/TRBV12-4; clone size: -; CDR3 protein: CASSRRASGGETQYF
J gene: TRBJ2-7; V gene: TRBV11-2; clone size: -; CDR3 protein: CASSWDWTYYEQYF
J gene: TRBJ2-4; V gene: TRBV5-1; clone size: few; CDR3 protein: CASSLGLGQSKNIQYF
J gene: TRBJ2-5; V gene: TRBV6-1; clone size: few; CDR3 protein: CASSTSQGVGETQYF
J gene: TRBJ2-2; V gene: TRBV11-2; clone size: -; CDR3 protein: CASSSYGGNTGELFF
J gene: TRBJ2-3; V gene: TRBV15; clone size: few; CDR3 protein: CATSISGGLFTNTQYF
J gene: TRBJ2-3; V gene: TRBV12-3/TRBV12-4; clone size: few; CDR3 protein: CASSLEDRGNTQYF
J gene: TRBJ2-5; V gene: TRBV9; clone size: -; CDR3 protein: CASSVTGLETQYF
J gene: TRBJ2-5; V gene: TRBV18; clone size: few; CDR3 protein: CASSPPKAQLEGETQYF
J gene: TRBJ2-1; V gene: TRBV29-1; clone size: few; CDR3 protein: CSVVNRGPYNEQFF
J gene: TRBJ2-4; V gene: TRBV11-1; clone size: -; CDR3 protein: CASSLGRTPKQAKNIQYF
J gene: TRBJ2-6; V gene: TRBV11-2; clone size: -; CDR3 protein: CASLGGLWTGANVLTF
J gene: TRBJ1-2; V gene: TRBV24-1; clone size: many; CDR3 protein: CATSNRNYNGYTF
J gene: TRBJ2-1; V gene: TRBV27; clone size: -; CDR3 protein: CASSWASSYNEQFF
J gene: TRBJ2-5; V gene: TRBV7-2; clone size: medium-sized; CDR3 protein: CASSPWGPTETQYF
J gene: TRBJ2-7; V gene: TRBV4-2; clone size: many; CDR3 protein: CASSHQSTGAPFSYEQYF
J gene: TRBJ2-2; V gene: TRBV12-3/TRBV12-4; clone size: few; CDR3 protein: CASGRQNTGELFF
J gene: TRBJ1-5; V gene: TRBV6-2/TRBV6-3; clone size: -; CDR3 protein: CASTYPGVGNQPQHF
J gene: TRBJ2-5; V gene: TRBV29-1; clone size: -; CDR3 protein: CSVVWSSETQYF
J gene: TRBJ2-2; V gene: TRBV7-9; clone size: -; CDR3 protein: CASSLPDTGELFF
J gene: TRBJ2-7; V gene: TRBV10-3; clone size: -; CDR3 protein: CAISESVGLSYEQYF
J gene: TRBJ1-6; V gene: TRBV5-6; clone size: -; CDR3 protein: CASHKNGKNNSPLHF
J gene: TRBJ2-7; V gene: TRBV7-2; clone size: few; CDR3 protein: CASSFDRVYEQYF
J gene: TRBJ2-1; V gene: TRBV7-7; clone size: many; CDR3 protein: CASSQEGGYNEQFF
J gene: TRBJ2-7; V gene: TRBV6-1; clone size: few; CDR3 protein: CASSRGLGGAGRYYEQYF
J gene: TRBJ2-1; V gene: TRBV2; clone size: few; CDR3 protein: CASSPTGIFSYNEQFF
J gene: TRBJ2-5; V gene: TRBV20-1; clone size: few; CDR3 protein: CSARDYKANVQETQYF
J gene: TRBJ2-3; V gene: TRBV7-9; clone size: -; CDR3 protein: CASSLGGAGVLDTQYF
J gene: TRBJ2-1; V gene: TRBV20-1; clone size: -; CDR3 protein: CSARVGGYYNEQFF
J gene: TRBJ2-7; V gene: TRBV5-1; clone size: -; CDR3 protein: CASSPRVRDEQYF
J gene: TRBJ2-7; V gene: TRBV29-1; clone size: few; CDR3 protein: CSVEIQASSYEQYF
J gene: TRBJ2-1; V gene: TRBV7-9; clone size: -; CDR3 protein: CASSLTSGHEQFF